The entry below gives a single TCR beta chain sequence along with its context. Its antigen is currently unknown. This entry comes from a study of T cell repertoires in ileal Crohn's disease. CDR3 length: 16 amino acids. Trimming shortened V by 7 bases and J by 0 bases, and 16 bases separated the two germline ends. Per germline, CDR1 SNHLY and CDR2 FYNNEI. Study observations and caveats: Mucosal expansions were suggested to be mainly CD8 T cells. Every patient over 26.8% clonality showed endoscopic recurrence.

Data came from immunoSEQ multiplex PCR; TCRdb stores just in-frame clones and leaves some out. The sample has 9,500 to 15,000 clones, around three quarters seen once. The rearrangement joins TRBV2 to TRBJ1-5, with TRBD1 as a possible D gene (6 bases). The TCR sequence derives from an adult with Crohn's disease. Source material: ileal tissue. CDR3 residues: CASNLQGGASNQPQHF. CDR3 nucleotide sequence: TGTGCCAGCAATCTACAGGGTGGAGCTAGCAATCAGCCCCAGCATTTT.